This note documents a single TCR beta chain sequence. Trimming cost V 4 bases and J 4 bases, with 15 bases left between them. CDR1 and CDR2 (germline): SGDLS, YYNGEE. There are 15 residues in the CDR3. The data derive from a study of blood T cell repertoires in COVID-19. About the research overall: Sites across the United States, Italy and Spain contributed samples from acute and convalescent COVID-19. In each case, the material was cDNA or gDNA derived from T cells, B-cell-depleted T cells, or PBMCs.

The age range of participants was about 18 to 90 years, with residence in around 22 US areas. The assay was immunoSEQ multiplex PCR, and TCRdb's table has in-frame clones only and misses some. The table lists 150,000 to 200,000 clones, roughly 80% of them singletons, with 8% to 13% in the top ten. This sequence joins TRBV9 and TRBJ1-3, with D unclear. The TCR originated in a man in his forties or fifties who had recovered from COVID-19. Sequences were obtained from PBMCs or T cells enriched from blood (not recorded which). For the CDR3, the DNA is TGTGCCAGCAGCTCATTCGCGGGGATAGGAAACACCATATATTTT. The encoded protein is CASSSFAGIGNTIYF. Complete variable domain (other parts from reference TRBV9 and TRBJ1-3): DSGVTQTPKHLITATGQRVTLRCSPRSGDLSVYWYQQSLDQGLQFLIQYYNGEERAKGNILERFSAQQFPDLHSELNLSSLELGDSALYFCASSSFAGIGNTIYFGEGSWLTVV.